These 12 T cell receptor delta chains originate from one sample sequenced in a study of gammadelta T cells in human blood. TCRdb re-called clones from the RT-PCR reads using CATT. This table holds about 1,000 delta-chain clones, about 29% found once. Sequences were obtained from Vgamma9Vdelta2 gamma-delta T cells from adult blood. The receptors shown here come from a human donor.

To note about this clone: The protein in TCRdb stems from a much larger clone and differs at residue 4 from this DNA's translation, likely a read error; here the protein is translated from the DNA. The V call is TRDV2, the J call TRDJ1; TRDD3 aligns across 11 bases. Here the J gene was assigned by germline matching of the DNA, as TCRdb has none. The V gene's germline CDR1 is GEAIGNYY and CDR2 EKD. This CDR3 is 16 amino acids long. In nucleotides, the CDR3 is TGTGCCTGTGGCACCGTGGGGGATACGGGGGGCGATAAACTCATCTTT. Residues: CACGTVGDTGGDKLIF.

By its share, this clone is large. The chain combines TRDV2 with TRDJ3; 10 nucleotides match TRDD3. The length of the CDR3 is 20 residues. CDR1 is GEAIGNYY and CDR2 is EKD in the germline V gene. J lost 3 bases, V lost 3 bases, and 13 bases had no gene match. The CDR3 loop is CACDLMGDTKIRWDTRQMFF. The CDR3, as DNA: TGTGCCTGTGACCTCATGGGGGATACTAAAATCCGCTGGGACACCCGACAGATGTTTTTC.

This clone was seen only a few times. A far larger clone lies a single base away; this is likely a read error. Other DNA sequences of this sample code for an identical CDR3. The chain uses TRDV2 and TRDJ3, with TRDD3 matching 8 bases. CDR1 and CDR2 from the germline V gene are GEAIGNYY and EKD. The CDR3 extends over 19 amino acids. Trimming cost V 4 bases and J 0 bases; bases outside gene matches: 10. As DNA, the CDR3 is TGTGCCTGTGATACCGCCAGCCTGGGGGACTCCTGGGACACCCGACAGATGTTTTTC. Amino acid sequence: CACDTASLGDSWDTRQMFF.

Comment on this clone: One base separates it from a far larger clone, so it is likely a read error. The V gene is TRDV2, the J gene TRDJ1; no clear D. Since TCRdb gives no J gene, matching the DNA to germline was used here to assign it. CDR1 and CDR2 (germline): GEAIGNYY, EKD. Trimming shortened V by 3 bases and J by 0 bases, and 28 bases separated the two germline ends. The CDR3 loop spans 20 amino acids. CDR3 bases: TGTGCCTGTGACGCATTATCCATATCGGCCGCGAAAGGAGACACCGATAAACTCATCTTT. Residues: CACDALSISAAKGDTDKLIF.

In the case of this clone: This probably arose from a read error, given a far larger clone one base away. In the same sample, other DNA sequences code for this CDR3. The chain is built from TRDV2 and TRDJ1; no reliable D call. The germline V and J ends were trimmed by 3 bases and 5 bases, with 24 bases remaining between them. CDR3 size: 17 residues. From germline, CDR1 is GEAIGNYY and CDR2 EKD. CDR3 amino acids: CACDSLRLTVNNDKLIF. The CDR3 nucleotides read TGTGCCTGTGACTCTCTACGGTTAACTGTGAATAATGATAAACTCATCTTT.

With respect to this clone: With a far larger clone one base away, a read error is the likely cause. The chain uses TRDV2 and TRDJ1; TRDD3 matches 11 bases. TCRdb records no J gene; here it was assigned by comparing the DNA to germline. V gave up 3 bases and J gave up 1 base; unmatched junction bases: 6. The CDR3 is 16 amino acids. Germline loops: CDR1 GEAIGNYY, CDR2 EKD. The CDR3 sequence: CACDALGDTGTDKLIF. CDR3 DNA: TGTGCCTGTGACGCCCTGGGGGATACTGGCACCGATAAACTCATCTTT.

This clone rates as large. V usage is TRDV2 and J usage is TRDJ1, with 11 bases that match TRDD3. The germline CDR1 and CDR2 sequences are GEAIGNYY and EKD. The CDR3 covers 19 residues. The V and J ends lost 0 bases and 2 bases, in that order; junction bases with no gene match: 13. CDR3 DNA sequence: TGTGCCTGTGACACCCTTAAACTGGGGGATAGCCTCGGAACCGATAAACTCATCTTT. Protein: CACDTLKLGDSLGTDKLIF.

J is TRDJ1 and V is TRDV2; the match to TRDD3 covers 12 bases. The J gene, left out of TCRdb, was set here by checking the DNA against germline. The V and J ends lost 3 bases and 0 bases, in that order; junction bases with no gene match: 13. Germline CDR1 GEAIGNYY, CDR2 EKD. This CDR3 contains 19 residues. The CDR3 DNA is TGTGCCTGTGACGACGTACTGGGGGATACTGGGTCGTACACCGATAAACTCATCTTT. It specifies CACDDVLGDTGSYTDKLIF.

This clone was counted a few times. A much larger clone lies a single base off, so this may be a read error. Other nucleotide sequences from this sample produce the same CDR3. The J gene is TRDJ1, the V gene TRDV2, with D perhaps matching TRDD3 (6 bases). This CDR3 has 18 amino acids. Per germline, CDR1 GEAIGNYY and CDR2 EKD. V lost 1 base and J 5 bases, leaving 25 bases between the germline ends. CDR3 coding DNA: TGTGCCTGTGACACGTTGAGCCCACCGCAGGGGGAAACAGATAAACTCATCTTT. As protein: CACDTLSPPQGETDKLIF.

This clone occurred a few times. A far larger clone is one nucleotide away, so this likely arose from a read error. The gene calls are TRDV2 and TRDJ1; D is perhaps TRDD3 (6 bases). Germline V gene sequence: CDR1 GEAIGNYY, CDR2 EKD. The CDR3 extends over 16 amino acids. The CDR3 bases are TGTGCCTGTGACACCGTAGGGGGGACCTACACCAATAAACTCATCTTT. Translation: CACDTVGGTYTNKLIF.

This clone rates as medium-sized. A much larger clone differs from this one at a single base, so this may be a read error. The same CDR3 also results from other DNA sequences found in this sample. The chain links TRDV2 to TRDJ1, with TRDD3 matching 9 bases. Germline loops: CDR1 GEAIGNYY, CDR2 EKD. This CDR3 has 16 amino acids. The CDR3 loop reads CACDTLGETYTDKLIF. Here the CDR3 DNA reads TGTGCCTGTGACACACTGGGGGAAACCTACACTGATAAACTCATCTTT.

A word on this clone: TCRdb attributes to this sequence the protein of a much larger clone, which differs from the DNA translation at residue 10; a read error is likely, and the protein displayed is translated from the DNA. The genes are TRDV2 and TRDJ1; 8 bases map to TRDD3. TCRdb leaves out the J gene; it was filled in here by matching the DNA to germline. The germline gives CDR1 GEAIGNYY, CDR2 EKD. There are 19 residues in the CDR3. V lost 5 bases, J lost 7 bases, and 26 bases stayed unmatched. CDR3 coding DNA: TGTGCCTGTGCCGAGATTATACTGGGGGGAAGTCTGGGAAACAGTAAACTCATCTTT. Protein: CACAEIILGGSLGNSKLIF.